This note documents a single T cell receptor (beta chain) sequence. Antigen: not known. Sequencing was performed with immunoSEQ multiplex PCR; in TCRdb, only in-frame clones are kept and a portion is missing. The sample lists about 30,000 clones; 82% were seen once. These data originate in a study of T cells in narcolepsy. Overall study: Healthy controls were enrolled alongside patients with narcolepsy type 1 or type 2.

Study-wide results and limits: Healthy controls reportedly lacked the autoreactive clonotypes serially found in patients' blood. HCRT-specific and TRIB2-specific autoreactive clonotypes appeared among same-patient CSF and blood CD4+ clonotypes.

Germline CDR1 and CDR2: SSHAT and FNYEAQ (reference sequence). There are 15 residues in the CDR3. V lost 1 base, J lost 4 bases, and 11 bases lay in between. This chain connects TRBV7-7 to TRBJ1-3, with D maybe TRBD1 (6 bases). The sample consisted of CD45RA- memory CD4+ T cells from PBMCs. The sequence derives from a human donor with narcolepsy. CDR3 region: CASSLVGGPGNTIYF. Here the CDR3 DNA reads TGTGCCAGCAGCTTAGTGGGGGGGCCAGGAAACACCATATATTTT.